A selection of T cell receptor beta chains follows, all from one sample in a study of cytomegalovirus exposure and HLA in healthy donors. Profiling relied on immunoSEQ multiplex PCR, and the TCRdb table lists in-frame clones only, not all of them. The sample shows around 150,000 clones, approximately 80% of them seen only once. Sample: PBMCs. Receptors originate from a man between 45 and 60 years old in good health and CMV-seropositive. CDR3s include the opening cysteine and the closing phenylalanine or tryptophan. A D gene is named only where the DNA matches it firmly. Where a row states a size, it is once, few, many or the class of an expanded clone; other rows omit it.

d_call,clone_size,j_call,v_call,cdr3_nt,cdr3_aa
TRBD2,-,TRBJ2-3,TRBV5-4,TGTGCCAGCAGTACGGCGGGGGGGAAAGATACGCAGTATTTT,CASSTAGGKDTQYF
TRBD1,-,TRBJ2-1,TRBV2,TGTGCCAGCAACGGAGGACAGGGGGGCCAGAACAATGAGCAGTTCTTC,CASNGGQGGQNNEQFF
TRBD2,-,TRBJ2-5,TRBV19,TGTGCCAGTAGTATTGGACTAGGGGAGACCCAGTACTTC,CASSIGLGETQYF
TRBD1,-,TRBJ2-2,TRBV6-5,TGTGCCAGCAGTATCGACAGGGGGAACACCGGGGAGCTGTTTTTT,CASSIDRGNTGELFF
-,-,TRBJ2-1,TRBV6-4,TGTGCCAGCAGTTATACCGGGGACAACAATGAGCAGTTCTTC,CASSYTGDNNEQFF
-,few,TRBJ1-2,TRBV7-9,TGTGCCAGCAGCCCCACCGGACGGGAGGGCTACACCTTC,CASSPTGREGYTF
TRBD2,-,TRBJ2-3,TRBV7-9,TGTGCCAGCAGCCCTACCCTGGCGAGCGGGGTCACAGATACGCAGTATTTT,CASSPTLASGVTDTQYF
-,-,TRBJ2-6,TRBV18,TGTGCCAGCTCACCAAAAGGTCCCGACACCGGGGCCAACGTCCTGACTTTC,CASSPKGPDTGANVLTF
-,-,TRBJ2-7,TRBV7-8,TGTGCCAGCAGCTTAGACAGTCCCTACGAGCAGTACTTC,CASSLDSPYEQYF
-,-,TRBJ2-7,TRBV4-1,TGCGCCAGCAGCCAAGATCTAGCCATGGGGGCCGAGCAGTACTTC,CASSQDLAMGAEQYF